This is a list of T cell receptor beta chains from one sample in a study of blood T cell repertoires in COVID-19. The table came from immunoSEQ multiplex PCR; TCRdb's copy has only in-frame clones and leaves some out. The repertoire holds 200,000 to 300,000 clones, with about 89% as singletons. Specimen: peripheral blood. The source of these receptors is a woman aged 40-49 years who had recovered from COVID-19. The CDR3 runs from the conserved cysteine through the conserved F or W. The D gene is left open where the match is weak. A clone size is listed for some rows: how often the clone was seen (once, few, many), or a class if it is expanded.

v_call	d_call	clone_size	j_call	cdr3_aa	cdr3_nt
TRBV6-5	TRBD1	-	TRBJ1-4	CASGQPGQANEKLFF	TGTGCCAGCGGCCAACCGGGACAGGCTAATGAAAAACTGTTTTTT
TRBV7-3	-	-	TRBJ2-3	CASSLIPGSGADTQYF	TGTGCCAGCAGCTTAATTCCGGGAAGTGGGGCAGATACGCAGTATTTT
TRBV2	TRBD2	once	TRBJ2-1	CATEGTSGVDEQFF	TGTGCCACCGAAGGGACTAGCGGGGTCGATGAGCAGTTCTTC
TRBV9	-	-	TRBJ1-2	CASSPWAGQGYTF	TGTGCCAGCTCACCCTGGGCAGGGCAGGGCTACACCTTC
TRBV2	TRBD1	-	TRBJ1-1	CASLIPDRGMNTEAFF	TGTGCCAGCCTAATACCAGACAGGGGTATGAACACTGAAGCTTTCTTT
TRBV5-6	TRBD1	-	TRBJ2-3	CASSLAGGATDTQYF	TGTGCCAGCAGCTTGGCAGGGGGCGCGACAGATACGCAGTATTTT
TRBV4-3	TRBD1	-	TRBJ2-3	CASSQDLGQGGFDTQYF	TGCGCCAGCAGCCAAGATCTGGGACAGGGGGGATTTGATACGCAGTATTTT
TRBV27	TRBD1	-	TRBJ1-1	CASSLLGQGSEAFF	TGTGCCAGCAGTTTATTGGGACAGGGGTCTGAAGCTTTCTTT
TRBV19	TRBD1	-	TRBJ1-6	CASRVQGADNSPLHF	TGTGCCAGTAGAGTTCAGGGGGCGGATAATTCACCCCTCCACTTT
TRBV14	-	-	TRBJ1-1	CASSRYRVRTEAFF	TGTGCCAGCAGCAGATACAGGGTTCGGACTGAAGCTTTCTTT
TRBV9	-	-	TRBJ1-5	CASSRGQFGQPQHF	TGTGCCAGCAGCCGTGGACAGTTTGGTCAGCCCCAGCATTTT
TRBV4-3	-	-	TRBJ2-7	CASSQDRGTEQYF	TGCGCCAGCAGCCAAGATAGAGGAACCGAGCAGTACTTC
TRBV7-3	-	-	TRBJ1-1	CASSLGSHNTEAFF	TGTGCCAGCAGCTTGGGCAGCCATAACACTGAAGCTTTCTTT
TRBV10-3	-	-	TRBJ1-5	CAIRSQGNQPQHF	TGTGCCATCAGATCTCAGGGTAATCAGCCCCAGCATTTT
TRBV5-5	-	-	TRBJ2-4	CASNPARGLAKNIQYF	TGTGCCAGCAACCCCGCGCGGGGCCTAGCCAAAAACATTCAGTACTTC